The 9 T cell receptor beta chains below all came from one sample that was sequenced in a study of blood T cell repertoires in COVID-19. Here immunoSEQ multiplex PCR was the method, and the copy in TCRdb shows in-frame clones only, minus some. The sample holds a few hundred thousand clones, under 90% seen once. The source material was peripheral blood. These receptors originate from a woman under 30 with acute or convalescent COVID-19.

This chain uses TRBV6-5 with TRBJ1-1, with TRBD1 matching 8 bases. Per the germline V gene, CDR1 is MNHEY and CDR2 is SVGAGI. The CDR3 sequence is 15 residues long. Unmatched junction bases numbered 10, after V lost 5 bases and J lost 5 bases. CDR3 coding DNA: TGTGCCAGCAGTCCGGACAGGGTAGCTACTACTGAAGCTTTCTTT. Encoded protein: CASSPDRVATTEAFF.

To note about this clone: The sample has other DNA sequences that encode this CDR3 too. This rearrangement joins TRBV28 to TRBJ1-2, with a possible D match to TRBD1 (6 bases). Per germline, CDR1 MDHEN and CDR2 SYDVKM. V lost 2 bases and J lost 2, with 6 bases in between. This CDR3 comprises 13 residues. CDR3 in amino acids: CASSLTGNYGYTF. CDR3 in DNA: TGTGCCAGCAGTTTAACAGGGAACTATGGCTACACCTTC.

The J gene is TRBJ2-5, the V gene TRBV19; possibly TRBD1 for D (6 bases). Germline V CDR1 and CDR2: LNHDA, SQIVND (reference sequence). V dropped 6 bases and J dropped 3 bases, with 14 bases sitting between them. There are 14 residues in the CDR3. CDR3 in amino acids: CASSVTRTEETQYF. CDR3 nucleotides: TGTGCCAGTAGCGTAACAAGGACAGAAGAGACCCAGTACTTC.

The chain joins TRBV4-3 to TRBJ2-7; possibly TRBD1 for D (6 bases). Germline CDR1 LGHNA, CDR2 YSLEER. V shed 0 bases and J shed 6 bases, with 15 bases lying between them. CDR3 length: 15 residues. The CDR3 here is CASSQDVTGYGEQYF. The CDR3 DNA reads TGCGCCAGCAGCCAAGATGTGACAGGCTACGGCGAGCAGTACTTC.

The chain combines TRBV6-5 with TRBJ2-2; D is unresolved. Germline V CDR1 and CDR2: MNHEY, SVGAGI. V was trimmed by 6 bases and J by 4 bases, leaving 6 bases between them. The CDR3 is 12 residues long. CDR3 sequence reads: CASSESTGELFF. Here the CDR3 DNA reads TGTGCCAGCAGCGAGAGCACCGGGGAGCTGTTTTTT.

The J gene is TRBJ2-5, the V gene TRBV13, with 10 positions matching TRBD2. V lost 5 bases to trimming and J lost 0 bases; unmatched junction nucleotides: 6. CDR1 is PRHDT, CDR2 FYEKMQ, per germline (reference sequence). This CDR3 is built from 16 residues. CDR3 residues: CASSARLAGNQETQYF. In DNA form, the CDR3 reads TGTGCCAGCAGCGCCCGACTAGCGGGTAACCAAGAGACCCAGTACTTC. Together with reference TRBV13 and TRBJ2-5, the CDR3 gives the full variable domain: AAGVIQSPRHLIKEKRETATLKCYPIPRHDTVYWYQQGPGQDPQFLISFYEKMQSDKGSIPDRFSAQQFSDYHSELNMSSLELGDSALYFCASSARLAGNQETQYFGPGTRLLVL.

The genes are TRBV28 and TRBJ1-1; weak D call: TRBD1 (5 bases). The CDR3 contains 13 residues. The V gene's germline CDR1 is MDHEN and CDR2 SYDVKM. V gave up 7 bases and J gave up 1 base, with 10 bases separating them. The CDR3 region is CASIRTPNTEAFF. DNA of the CDR3: TGTGCCAGCATTAGGACACCGAACACTGAAGCTTTCTTT.

V gene TRBV7-8 combines with J gene TRBJ2-3, with TRBD2 as a possible D gene (5 bases). The V and J ends lost 2 bases and 1 base respectively, with 7 bases between them. CDR1 and CDR2 (germline): SGHVS, FQNEAQ. The CDR3 has 14 residues. The CDR3 loop reads CASSLFGGTDTQYF. DNA of the CDR3: TGTGCCAGCAGCTTATTCGGGGGCACAGATACGCAGTATTTT.

The rearrangement links TRBV2 to TRBJ2-7, with 7 bases lining up with TRBD1. CDR3 length: 12 residues. CDR1 SNHLY and CDR2 FYNNEI come from the germline V gene. The CDR3 nucleotides are TGTGCTAGCGCGAGGGGGCTCGACGAGCAGTACTTC. Translated: CASARGLDEQYF. The full variable domain, rest sourced from reference TRBV2 and TRBJ2-7, is EPEVTQTPSHQVTQMGQEVILRCVPISNHLYFYWYRQILGQKVEFLVSFYNNEISEKSEIFDDQFSVERPDGSNFTLKIRSTKLEDSAMYFCASARGLDEQYFGPGTRLTVT.